This entry lists 23 T cell receptor beta chains sequenced from one sample in a study of T-cell reconstitution after alpha-beta-depleted transplantation in children. The TCRbeta library incorporated unique molecular identifiers. TCRdb processed the PCR reads anew with MiXCR; each CDR3 protein has one entry. The sample contains about 200,000 distinct CDR3 sequences, around 5.9% of which appear only once. Specimen: PBMCs, collected before TCRalphabeta/CD19-depleted stem cell transplant. These receptors all stem from a girl under three years old with combined immunodeficiency, due to receive a stem cell transplant.

The genes are TRBV25-1 and TRBJ1-2; 7 bases match TRBD1. Germline V gene sequence: CDR1 MGHDK, CDR2 SYGVNS. The ends lost 4 bases at V and 5 bases at J; junction bases unmatched: 7. This CDR3 has 14 residues. CDR3 loop: CASSAPGTVYGYTF. CDR3 DNA sequence: TGTGCCAGCAGTGCCCCCGGGACAGTTTATGGCTACACCTTC.

This clonotype appeared many times. The rearrangement joins TRBV9 to TRBJ1-3; tentative D call: TRBD1 (5 bases). The germline V and J ends were trimmed by 4 bases and 2 bases, with 10 bases remaining between them. The CDR3 runs to 14 residues. The V gene's germline CDR1 is SGDLS and CDR2 YYNGEE. DNA of the CDR3: TGTGCCAGCAGCAAGGGGATGACTGGAAACACCATATATTTT. Its translation: CASSKGMTGNTIYF.

In this sample, this clonotype turned up many times. The CDR3: CATSATDRSLNTGELFF. The CDR3 DNA reads TGTGCCACCAGTGCCACCGACAGGTCGTTGAACACCGGGGAGCTGTTTTTT. V gene TRBV24-1 combines with J gene TRBJ2-2; TRBD1 is a possible D gene (6 bases). V shed 5 bases and J shed 1 base, with 16 bases lying between them. Germline V gene data show CDR1 as KGHDR and CDR2 as SFDVKD. This CDR3 is 17 amino acids long.

This clonotype came up many times. The gene calls are TRBV3-1 and TRBJ2-1; D remains unclear. Trimming shortened V by 3 bases and J by 4 bases, and 10 bases separated the two germline ends. The CDR3 extends over 14 amino acids. Germline V gene sequence: CDR1 LGHDT, CDR2 YNNKEL (reference sequence). DNA of the CDR3: TGTGCCAGCAGCCACGGCGGAGCTTACAATGAGCAGTTCTTC. This codes for CASSHGGAYNEQFF.

This clonotype was picked up many times. The V call is TRBV4-3, the J call TRBJ2-7; D gene ambiguous. Trimming left V 0 bases short and J 2 bases short, with 11 bases between. Germline loops: CDR1 LGHNA, CDR2 YSLEER. The CDR3 consists of 15 residues. The CDR3 sequence: CASSQDSELTYEQYF. The CDR3 DNA sequence: TGCGCCAGCAGCCAAGATTCGGAATTAACCTACGAGCAGTACTTC.

This clonotype was observed many times. The chain has TRBV7-9 and TRBJ1-4, with no clear D. The CDR3 consists of 13 residues. Germline V gives CDR1 SEHNR, CDR2 FQNEAQ (reference sequence). With 5 bases removed from V and 4 bases from J, the gap between germline ends came to 8 bases. The CDR3 loop reads CASSPLINEKLFF. The CDR3 DNA sequence: TGTGCCAGCAGCCCCCTTATTAATGAAAAACTGTTTTTT.

This clonotype was observed many times. CDR3 in DNA: TGTGCCACCACTCCCGGGGAGCGGGGGGTGCCGTACCAAGAGACCCAGTACTTC. Encoded protein: CATTPGERGVPYQETQYF. The chain carries TRBV10-3 and TRBJ2-5, with 9 bases fitting TRBD2. This CDR3 contains 18 residues. Trimming cost V 10 bases and J 0 bases; bases outside gene matches: 18. CDR1 is ENHRY and CDR2 is SYGVKD in the germline V gene.

This clonotype has a count of ten or more. The rearrangement joins TRBV20-1 to TRBJ2-1, with TRBD1 matching over 7 bases. The length of the CDR3 is 15 residues. Trimming took 6 bases from V and 7 from J; bases not matched to a gene: 15. Germline CDR1 and CDR2: DFQATT and SNEGSKA (reference sequence). The CDR3 region is CSAATGQPWVNEQFF. CDR3 DNA: TGCAGTGCAGCCACGGGACAGCCCTGGGTAAATGAGCAGTTCTTC.

This clonotype was detected ten times or more. V is TRBV5-1 and J is TRBJ2-1; D unclear. This CDR3 is 14 amino acids long. Germline V lookup: CDR1 SGHRS, CDR2 YFSETQ. The germline V and J ends were trimmed by 1 base and 15 bases, with 20 bases remaining between them. The CDR3 DNA is TGCGCCAGCAGCTTGTTTGAAGACGCCGGTCAGTTGTTCTTC. Translation gives CASSLFEDAGQLFF.

There are many counts of this clonotype. J is TRBJ2-2 and V is TRBV5-1; 10 bases line up with TRBD2. CDR1 is SGHRS, CDR2 YFSETQ, per germline. This CDR3 has 17 residues. V was clipped by 5 bases and J by 6 bases; unmatched bases: 13. This CDR3 is CASRSPPLAGVPGELFF. The CDR3 region has the DNA TGCGCCAGCAGATCCCCCCCTCTAGCGGGAGTCCCCGGGGAGCTGTTTTTT.

This clonotype appeared many times. The chain links TRBV24-1 to TRBJ2-1, with D hard to call. The length of the CDR3 is 12 residues. Germline lookup yields CDR1 KGHDR and CDR2 SFDVKD. Deletions cut 5 bases from V and 6 bases from J, with 7 bases between. Written as DNA, the CDR3 is TGTGCCACCAGTGTCAGTTCCAATGAGCAGTTCTTC. Amino acids: CATSVSSNEQFF.

This clonotype was observed many times. The V gene is TRBV7-9, the J gene TRBJ2-7, with 8 bases fitting TRBD1. From germline, CDR1 is SEHNR and CDR2 FQNEAQ (reference sequence). This CDR3 is built from 13 residues. With 5 bases clipped from V and 9 bases from J, the junction kept 9 bases outside the gene matches. For the CDR3, the DNA is TGTGCCAGCAGCCCTCGACAGGGGTTGGGGCAGTACTTC. This encodes CASSPRQGLGQYF.

Ten or more counts support this clonotype. The J gene is TRBJ2-3, the V gene TRBV7-2, with no clear D. The V end was cut by 4 bases, the J end by 2 bases, with 4 bases between. The germline V gene has CDR1 SGHTA and CDR2 FQGNSA. The CDR3 contains 12 residues. This CDR3 reads CASSSTTDTQYF. The CDR3 coding sequence is TGTGCCAGCAGCTCGACCACAGATACGCAGTATTTT.

The chain uses TRBV29-1 and TRBJ2-7, with 11 bases fitting TRBD1. V lost 4 bases to trimming and J lost 5 bases; unmatched junction nucleotides: 1. Germline lookup yields CDR1 SQVTM and CDR2 ANQGSEA. The CDR3 is 12 residues long. CDR3 residues: CSVGTGGDEQYF. Here the CDR3 DNA reads TGCAGCGTTGGGACAGGGGGCGACGAGCAGTACTTC.

This clonotype has at least ten counts. The chain is built from TRBV6-2 or TRBV6-3 and TRBJ1-1; unclear D gene. The CDR3 contains 13 residues. From germline, CDR1 is MNHEY and CDR2 SVGEGT. Trimming pared 2 bases from V and 1 base from J, leaving 5 bases between. CDR3 loop: CASSYVENTEAFF. CDR3 sequence (DNA): TGTGCCAGCAGTTACGTTGAGAACACTGAAGCTTTCTTT.

This clonotype occurred many times. CDR3 coding DNA: TGTGCCAGCAGTCCTTGGGGACAGGGTGGGACAGATACGCAGTATTTT. Amino acids: CASSPWGQGGTDTQYF. The chain carries TRBV28 and TRBJ2-3, with 9 bases matching TRBD1. Trimming removed 5 bases from V and 3 bases from J; junction bases left unmatched: 9. Germline CDR1 reads MDHEN; CDR2 reads SYDVKM. The CDR3 consists of 16 residues.

This clonotype has a count of ten or more. The V and J genes are TRBV4-3 and TRBJ2-1; TRBD2 agrees at 10 bases. Germline-derived CDR1 and CDR2 are LGHNA and YSLEER. The length of the CDR3 is 22 residues. V trimming: 1 base; J trimming: 0 bases; junction bases outside the gene matches: 18. CDR3 residues: CASSQVRLSLAGASSSYNEQFF. CDR3 nucleotide sequence: TGCGCCAGCAGCCAAGTAAGGTTGTCTCTAGCGGGAGCGAGTAGCTCCTACAATGAGCAGTTCTTC.

J is TRBJ2-7 and V is TRBV11-2; D is unclear. This CDR3 has 14 residues. Trimming pared 4 bases from V and 3 bases from J, leaving 13 bases between. Germline loops: CDR1 SGHAT, CDR2 FQNNGV. The CDR3 bases are TGTGCCAGCAGCTACCCCGGAGCCTACTACGAGCAGTACTTC. Its protein is CASSYPGAYYEQYF.

This clonotype was seen a handful of times. The rearrangement links TRBV30 to TRBJ2-7, with D perhaps matching TRBD2 (5 bases). Germline CDR1 and CDR2: GTSNPN and SVGIG (reference sequence). This CDR3 has 12 amino acids. V was shortened by 2 bases and J by 4 bases, with 9 bases between the two germline ends. CDR3 sequence: CAWSSGNYEQYF. CDR3 bases: TGTGCCTGGAGTTCGGGGAATTACGAGCAGTACTTC.

This clonotype was seen at least ten times. The rearrangement joins TRBV5-1 to TRBJ2-2, with 15 bases fitting TRBD2. This CDR3 comprises 21 residues. The germline V gene encodes CDR1 SGHRS and CDR2 YFSETQ. V lost 4 bases and J lost 1; bases outside the gene matches: 14. CDR3 nucleotide sequence: TGCGCCAGCAGCCCCTACCCCGGGACTAGCGGGGGGCCAGGGAACACCGGGGAGCTGTTTTTT. Its translation: CASSPYPGTSGGPGNTGELFF.

This clonotype has at least ten counts. The V gene is TRBV6-2 or TRBV6-3, the J gene TRBJ2-7; tentatively, D is TRBD1 or TRBD2 (5 bases each). CDR1 is MNHEY and CDR2 is SVGEGT in the germline V gene. This CDR3 region has 15 residues. Trimming took 3 bases from V and 3 from J, leaving 15 bases between them. The CDR3 sequence: CASSYLWDPYYEQYF. In DNA, the CDR3 is TGTGCCAGCAGTTATTTGTGGGACCCCTACTACGAGCAGTACTTC.

This clonotype was seen repeatedly, ten times or more. The rearrangement links TRBV12-3 or TRBV12-4 to TRBJ1-1; D ambiguous. The CDR3 runs 13 residues. The V end lost 1 base, the J end lost 7 bases, and 10 bases lay between the germline ends. CDR3 region: CASSLGPGLEAFF. In DNA, the CDR3 is TGTGCCAGCAGTTTAGGTCCCGGGCTTGAAGCTTTCTTT.

This clonotype was counted a few times. The rearrangement joins TRBV4-1 to TRBJ1-1, with 7 bases that match TRBD1. CDR3 length: 16 amino acids. Germline trimming cut 6 bases from V and 4 bases from J; bases unmatched to any gene: 14. Germline V gives CDR1 MGHRA, CDR2 YSYEKL. The CDR3 bases are TGCGCCAGCAGACCTCAAGGGGGCTTCTCCGGCACTGAAGCTTTCTTT. It encodes CASRPQGGFSGTEAFF.